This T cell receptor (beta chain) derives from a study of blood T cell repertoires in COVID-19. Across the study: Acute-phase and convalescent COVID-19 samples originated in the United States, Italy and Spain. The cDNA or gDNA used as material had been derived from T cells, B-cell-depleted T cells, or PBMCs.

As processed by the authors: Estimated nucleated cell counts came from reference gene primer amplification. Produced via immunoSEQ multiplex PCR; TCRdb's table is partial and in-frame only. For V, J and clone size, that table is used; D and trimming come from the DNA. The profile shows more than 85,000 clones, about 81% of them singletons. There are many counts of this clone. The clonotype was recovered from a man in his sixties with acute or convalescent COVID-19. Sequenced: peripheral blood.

The CDR3 DNA reads as TGTGCCAGCAGCTTGGGGACAGGGGGAAAAGGGGTTCAGCCCCAGCATTTT. As protein: CASSLGTGGKGVQPQHF. The J gene is TRBJ1-5, the V gene TRBV5-4, with 10 positions matching TRBD1. Germline values: CDR1 SGHNT, CDR2 YYREEE (reference sequence). Trimming cost V 0 bases and J 6 bases; bases outside gene matches: 9. This CDR3 comprises 17 residues. Using reference TRBV5-4 and TRBJ1-5 for the parts outside the CDR3, the full variable domain is ETGVTQSPTHLIKTRGQQVTLRCSSQSGHNTVSWYQQALGQGPQFIFQYYREEENGRGNFPPRFSGLQFPNYSSELNVNALELDDSALYLCASSLGTGGKGVQPQHFGDGTRLSIL.